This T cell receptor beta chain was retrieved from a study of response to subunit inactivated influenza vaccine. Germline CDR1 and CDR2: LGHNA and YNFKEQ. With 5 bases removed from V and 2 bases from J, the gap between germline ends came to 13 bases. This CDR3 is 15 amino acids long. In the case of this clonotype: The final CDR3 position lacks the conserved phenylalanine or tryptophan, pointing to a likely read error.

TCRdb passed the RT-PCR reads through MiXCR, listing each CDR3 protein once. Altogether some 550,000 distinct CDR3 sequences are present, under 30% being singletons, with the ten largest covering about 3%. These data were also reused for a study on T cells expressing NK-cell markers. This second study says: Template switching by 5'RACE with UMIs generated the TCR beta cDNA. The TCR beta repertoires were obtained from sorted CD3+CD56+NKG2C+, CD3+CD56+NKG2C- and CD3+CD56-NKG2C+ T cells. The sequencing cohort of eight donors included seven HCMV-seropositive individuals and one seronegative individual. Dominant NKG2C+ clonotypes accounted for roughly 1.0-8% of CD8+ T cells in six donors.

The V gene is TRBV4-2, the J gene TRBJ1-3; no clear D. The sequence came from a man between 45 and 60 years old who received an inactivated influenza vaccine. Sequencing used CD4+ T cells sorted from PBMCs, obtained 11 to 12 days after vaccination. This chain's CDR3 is CASSVRPGAGNTIYV. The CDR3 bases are TGTGCCAGCAGCGTAAGACCGGGAGCTGGAAACACCATATATGTT.